Listed here is a single TCR beta chain. These data belong to a study of control samples from healthy donors and cancer patients. Only in-frame clones appear in the TCRdb table, and some are missing; sequencing was by immunoSEQ multiplex PCR. The data show around 120,000 clones, approximately 89% seen once. CDR1 and CDR2 from the germline V gene are KGHSH and LQKENI. Trimming stripped 2 bases from V and 2 bases from J, with 10 bases between. CDR3 length: 15 amino acids. This TCR derives from a man aged 35 to 55 in good health. Sequencing used blood. The chain combines TRBV18 with TRBJ1-3, with D unclear. In DNA form, the CDR3 reads TGTGCCAGCTCACCAGGGGTCTCCCCTGGAAACACCATATATTTT. Translated: CASSPGVSPGNTIYF.